This T cell receptor (beta chain) emerged from a study of Graves' ophthalmopathy and Graves' hyperthyroidism. Whole-study findings and limits: With roughly 88% sensitivity and 75% to 84% specificity, a 13-signature model separated ophthalmopathy from stable hyperthyroidism.

The germline V and J ends were trimmed by 2 bases and 4 bases, with 5 bases remaining between them. This CDR3 region has 13 residues. Germline V lookup: CDR1 LGHNA, CDR2 YNFKEQ. Worth noting for this clonotype: As yet, its antigen is unknown.

Amplified TCR beta CDR3 regions were obtained using RNA transcripts as template. RT-PCR in the first round used HTBI primers; a second-round multiplex PCR followed. TCRdb passed the multiplex PCR reads through MiXCR, listing each CDR3 protein once. The table includes about 740,000 distinct CDR3 sequences, around 40% detected once. This TCR derives from an adult man with Graves' ophthalmopathy. This chain joins TRBV4-2 and TRBJ2-2, with a weak D call TRBD2 (5 bases). Sequencing was done on a sample of peripheral blood. CDR3 sequence: CASSQRGTGELFF. In nucleotides, the CDR3 is TGTGCCAGCAGCCAACGGGGCACCGGGGAGCTGTTTTTT.